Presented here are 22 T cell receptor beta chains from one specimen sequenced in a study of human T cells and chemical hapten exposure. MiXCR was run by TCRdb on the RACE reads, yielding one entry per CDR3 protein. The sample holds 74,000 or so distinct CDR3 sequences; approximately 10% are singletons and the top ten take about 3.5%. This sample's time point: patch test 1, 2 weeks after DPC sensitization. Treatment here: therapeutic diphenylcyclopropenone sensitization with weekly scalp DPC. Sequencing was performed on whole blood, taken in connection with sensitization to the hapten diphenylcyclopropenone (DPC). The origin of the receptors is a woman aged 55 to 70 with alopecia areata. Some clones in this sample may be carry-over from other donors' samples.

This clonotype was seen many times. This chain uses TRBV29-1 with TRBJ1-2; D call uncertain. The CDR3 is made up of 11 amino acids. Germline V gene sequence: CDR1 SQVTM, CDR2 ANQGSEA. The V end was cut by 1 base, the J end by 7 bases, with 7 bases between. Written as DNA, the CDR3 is TGCAGCGTTGAAGTACAAGCTGGCTACACCTTC. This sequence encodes CSVEVQAGYTF.

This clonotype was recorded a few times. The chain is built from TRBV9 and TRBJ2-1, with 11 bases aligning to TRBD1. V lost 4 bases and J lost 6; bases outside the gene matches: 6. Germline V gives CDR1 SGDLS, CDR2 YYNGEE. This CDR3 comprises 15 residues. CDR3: CASSFGTGGSNEQFF. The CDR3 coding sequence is TGTGCCAGCAGCTTCGGGACAGGGGGTTCCAATGAGCAGTTCTTC.

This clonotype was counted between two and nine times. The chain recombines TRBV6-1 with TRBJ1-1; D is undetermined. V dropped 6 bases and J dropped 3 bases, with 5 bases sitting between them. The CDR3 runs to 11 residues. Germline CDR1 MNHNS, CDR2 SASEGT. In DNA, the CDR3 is TGTGCCAGCAGGCCATACACTGAAGCTTTCTTT. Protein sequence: CASRPYTEAFF.

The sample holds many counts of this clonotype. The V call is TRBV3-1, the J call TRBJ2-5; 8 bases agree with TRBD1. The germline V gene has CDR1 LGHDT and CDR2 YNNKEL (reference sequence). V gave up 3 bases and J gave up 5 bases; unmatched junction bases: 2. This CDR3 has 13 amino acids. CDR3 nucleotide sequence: TGTGCCAGCAGCCACAGGGGGCCGGAGACCCAGTACTTC. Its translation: CASSHRGPETQYF.

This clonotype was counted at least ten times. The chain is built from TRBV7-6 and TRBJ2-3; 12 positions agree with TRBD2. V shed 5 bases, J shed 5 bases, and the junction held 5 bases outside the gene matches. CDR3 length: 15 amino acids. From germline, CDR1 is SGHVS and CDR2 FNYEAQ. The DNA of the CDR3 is TGTGCCAGCAGCCTGACTAGCGGGAGTGAAGATACGCAGTATTTT. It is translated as CASSLTSGSEDTQYF. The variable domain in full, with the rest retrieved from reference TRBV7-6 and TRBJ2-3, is GAGVSQSPRYKVTKRGQDVALRCDPISGHVSLYWYRQALGQGPEFLTYFNYEAQQDKSGLPNDRFSAERPEGSISTLTIQRTEQRDSAMYRCASSLTSGSEDTQYFGPGTRLTVL.

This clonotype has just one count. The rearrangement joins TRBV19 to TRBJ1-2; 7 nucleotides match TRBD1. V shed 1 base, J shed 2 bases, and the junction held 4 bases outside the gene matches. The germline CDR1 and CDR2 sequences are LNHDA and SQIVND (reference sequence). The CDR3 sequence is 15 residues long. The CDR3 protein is CASSIGTGPNYGYTF. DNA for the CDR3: TGTGCCAGTAGTATAGGGACAGGCCCCAACTATGGCTACACCTTC.

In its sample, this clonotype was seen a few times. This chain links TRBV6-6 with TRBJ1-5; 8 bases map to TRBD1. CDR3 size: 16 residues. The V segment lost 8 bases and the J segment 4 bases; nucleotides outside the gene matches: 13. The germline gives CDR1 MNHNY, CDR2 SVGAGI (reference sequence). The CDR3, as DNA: TGTGCCAGCTCCCTTGGTCCGGACAGGGTGAATCAGCCCCAGCATTTT. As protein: CASSLGPDRVNQPQHF.

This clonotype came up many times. CDR3 DNA: TGTGCCAGCAGGCAATTGGAATATACGCAGTATTTT. This translates into CASRQLEYTQYF. This rearrangement joins TRBV2 to TRBJ2-3, with D unresolved. This CDR3 has 12 amino acids. V lost 6 bases, J lost 7 bases, and 11 bases lay in between. Germline V CDR1 and CDR2: SNHLY, FYNNEI.

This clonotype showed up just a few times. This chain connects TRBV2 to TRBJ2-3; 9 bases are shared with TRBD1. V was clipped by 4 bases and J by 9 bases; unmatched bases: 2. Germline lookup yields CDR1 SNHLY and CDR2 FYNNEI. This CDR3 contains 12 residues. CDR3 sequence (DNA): TGTGCCAGCAGTGGGACAGGGGCCACGCAGTATTTT. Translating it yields CASSGTGATQYF. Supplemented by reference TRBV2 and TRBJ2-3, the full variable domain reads EPEVTQTPSHQVTQMGQEVILRCVPISNHLYFYWYRQILGQKVEFLVSFYNNEISEKSEIFDDQFSVERPDGSNFTLKIRSTKLEDSAMYFCASSGTGATQYFGPGTRLTVL.

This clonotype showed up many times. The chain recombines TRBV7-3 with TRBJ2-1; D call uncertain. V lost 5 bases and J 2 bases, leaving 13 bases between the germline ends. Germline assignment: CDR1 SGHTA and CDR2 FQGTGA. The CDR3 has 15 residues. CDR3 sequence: CASSNVEYPYNEQFF. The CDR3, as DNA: TGTGCCAGCAGCAACGTAGAGTATCCCTACAATGAGCAGTTCTTC.

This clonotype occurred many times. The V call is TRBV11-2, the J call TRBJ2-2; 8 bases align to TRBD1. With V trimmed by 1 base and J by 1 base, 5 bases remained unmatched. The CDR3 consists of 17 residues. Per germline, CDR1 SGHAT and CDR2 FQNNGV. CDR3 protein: CASSLVAGTGNTGELFF. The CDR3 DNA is TGTGCCAGCAGCTTAGTTGCCGGGACAGGGAACACCGGGGAGCTGTTTTTT.

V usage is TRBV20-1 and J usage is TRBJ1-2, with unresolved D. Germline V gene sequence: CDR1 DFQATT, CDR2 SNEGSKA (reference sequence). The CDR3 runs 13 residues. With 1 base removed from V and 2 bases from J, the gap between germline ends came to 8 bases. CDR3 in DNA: TGCAGTGCTAGAGGCTTGGGGAACTATGGCTACACCTTC. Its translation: CSARGLGNYGYTF.

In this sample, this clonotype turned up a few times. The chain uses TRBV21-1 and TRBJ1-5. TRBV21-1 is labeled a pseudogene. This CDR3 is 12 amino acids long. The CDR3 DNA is TGTGCCAGAGGAGAGAGCAATCAGCCCCAGCATTTT. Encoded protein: CARGESNQPQHF.

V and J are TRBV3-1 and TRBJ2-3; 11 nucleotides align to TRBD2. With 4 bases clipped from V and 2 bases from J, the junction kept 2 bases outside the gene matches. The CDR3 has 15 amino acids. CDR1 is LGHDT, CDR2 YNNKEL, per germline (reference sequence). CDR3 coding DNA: TGTGCCAGCAGCCCTAGCGGGGGGTACACAGATACGCAGTATTTT. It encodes CASSPSGGYTDTQYF.

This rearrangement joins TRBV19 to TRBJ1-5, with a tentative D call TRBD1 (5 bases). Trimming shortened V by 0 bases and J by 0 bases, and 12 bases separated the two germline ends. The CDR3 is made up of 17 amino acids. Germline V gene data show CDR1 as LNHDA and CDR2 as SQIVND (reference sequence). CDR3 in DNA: TGTGCCAGTAGTATAGACCCCGACAGACATAGCAATCAGCCCCAGCATTTT. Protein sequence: CASSIDPDRHSNQPQHF.

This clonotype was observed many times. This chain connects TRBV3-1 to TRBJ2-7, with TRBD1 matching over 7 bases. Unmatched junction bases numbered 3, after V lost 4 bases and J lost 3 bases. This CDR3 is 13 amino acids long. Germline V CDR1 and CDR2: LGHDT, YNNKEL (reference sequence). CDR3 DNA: TGTGCCAGCAGCCGGGACAGAGACTACGAGCAGTACTTC. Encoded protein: CASSRDRDYEQYF.

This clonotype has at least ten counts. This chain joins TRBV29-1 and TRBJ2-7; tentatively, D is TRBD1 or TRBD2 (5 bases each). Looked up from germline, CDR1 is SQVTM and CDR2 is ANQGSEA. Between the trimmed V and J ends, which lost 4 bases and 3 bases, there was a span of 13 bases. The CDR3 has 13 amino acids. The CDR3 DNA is TGCAGCGTTGTCGGGGACGGAGGCTACGAGCAGTACTTC. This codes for CSVVGDGGYEQYF.

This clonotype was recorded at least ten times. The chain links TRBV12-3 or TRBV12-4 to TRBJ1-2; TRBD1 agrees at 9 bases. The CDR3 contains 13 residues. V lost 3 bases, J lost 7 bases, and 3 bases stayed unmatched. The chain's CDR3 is CASSLGQGGGYTF. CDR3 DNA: TGTGCCAGCAGTTTGGGACAGGGTGGTGGCTACACCTTC.

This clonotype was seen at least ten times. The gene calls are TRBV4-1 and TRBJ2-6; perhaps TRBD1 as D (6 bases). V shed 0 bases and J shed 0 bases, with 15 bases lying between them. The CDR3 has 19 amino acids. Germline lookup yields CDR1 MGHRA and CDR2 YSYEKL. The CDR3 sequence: CASSQDFWGRYSGANVLTF. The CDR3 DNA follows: TGCGCCAGCAGCCAAGATTTTTGGGGGCGATACTCTGGGGCCAACGTCCTGACTTTC.

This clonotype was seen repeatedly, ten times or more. CDR3: CASNHPAPQVVSDNEQFF. CDR3 sequence (DNA): TGTGCCAGCAACCACCCCGCCCCACAGGTGGTGAGCGACAATGAGCAGTTCTTC. The genes are TRBV21-1 and TRBJ2-1; the D call of TRBD1 is as the table states it, not checked on the DNA. TRBV21-1 is recorded as a pseudogene. The CDR3 spans 18 residues.

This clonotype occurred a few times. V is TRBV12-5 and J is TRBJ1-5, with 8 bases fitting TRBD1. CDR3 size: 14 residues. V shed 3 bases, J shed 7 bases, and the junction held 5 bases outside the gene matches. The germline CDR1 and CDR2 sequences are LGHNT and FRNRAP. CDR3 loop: CASGFAYRGQPQHF. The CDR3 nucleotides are TGTGCTAGTGGTTTTGCGTACAGGGGGCAGCCCCAGCATTTT.

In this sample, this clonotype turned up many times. CDR3: CASSTRLAGGADTQYF. DNA for the CDR3: TGCGCCAGCAGCACCAGATTAGCGGGGGGGGCAGATACGCAGTATTTT. This sequence joins TRBV5-1 and TRBJ2-3, with TRBD2 matching over 11 bases. V lost 4 bases to trimming and J lost 4 bases; unmatched junction nucleotides: 8. The V gene's germline CDR1 is SGHRS and CDR2 YFSETQ. The CDR3 runs 16 residues. Full variable domain (outside the CDR3, taken from reference TRBV5-1 and TRBJ2-3): KAGVTQTPRYLIKTRGQQVTLSCSPISGHRSVSWYQQTPGQGLQFLFEYFSETQRNKGNFPGRFSGRQFSNSRSEMNVSTLELGDSALYLCASSTRLAGGADTQYFGPGTRLTVL.